The 12 T cell receptor beta chains reported below all come from one sample, sequenced in a study of T cell changes during pregnancy in multiple sclerosis. Clones were read by immunoSEQ multiplex PCR, and TCRdb kept only the in-frame ones, dropping some. This sample has tens of thousands of clones, with approximately 93% found just once. The sequenced sample was peripheral blood, obtained after pregnancy. Receptors originate from a female donor with multiple sclerosis, enrolled in a pregnancy study.

The chain employs TRBV27 and TRBJ2-7, with D possibly being TRBD1 (6 bases). Germline-derived CDR1 and CDR2 are MNHEY and SMNVEV (reference sequence). Trimming removed 3 bases from V and 4 bases from J, with 10 bases in between. This CDR3 has 13 residues. The CDR3 DNA reads as TGTGCCAGCAGTTTGAAGGACAGTTACGAGCAGTACTTC. This sequence encodes CASSLKDSYEQYF.

The chain uses TRBV7-2 and TRBJ2-5, with a possible D match to TRBD1 (6 bases). Germline assignment: CDR1 SGHTA and CDR2 FQGNSA. CDR3 length: 13 amino acids. The V end was cut by 2 bases, the J end by 5 bases, with 9 bases between. The CDR3 nucleotides read TGTGCCAGCAGCTTAAGGGGGTTGGAGACCCAGTACTTC. This gives the protein CASSLRGLETQYF.

The chain has TRBV19 and TRBJ2-7, with D possibly being TRBD1 (6 bases). This CDR3 is built from 14 residues. Germline values: CDR1 LNHDA, CDR2 SQIVND (reference sequence). Trimming took off 6 bases at V and 0 bases at J, with 12 bases between the two ends. CDR3 nucleotides: TGTGCCAGTAGCCCGGACAGCCTCTCCTACGAGCAGTACTTC. Translated: CASSPDSLSYEQYF.

The gene calls are TRBV9 and TRBJ2-5; TRBD2 matches at 12 bases. V lost 1 base and J lost 5; bases outside the gene matches: 3. The CDR3 sequence is 15 residues long. Germline-derived CDR1 and CDR2 are SGDLS and YYNGEE. The CDR3 here is CASSVSSGRVETQYF. For the CDR3, the DNA is TGTGCCAGCAGCGTATCTAGCGGGAGGGTTGAGACCCAGTACTTC.

This chain connects TRBV18 to TRBJ1-5, with D hard to call. CDR1 is KGHSH and CDR2 is LQKENI in the germline V gene. The V gene lost 2 bases and the J gene lost 5 bases, with 10 bases spanning the gap. The length of the CDR3 is 14 residues. CDR3 DNA: TGTGCCAGCTCACCAGGGTCCGGAGATCAGCCCCAGCATTTT. Translated: CASSPGSGDQPQHF.

This clone came up once. The chain has TRBV18 and TRBJ2-3; a weak D match, TRBD2 (5 bases). Germline V CDR1 and CDR2: KGHSH, LQKENI. The CDR3 extends over 14 amino acids. Trimming left V 6 bases short and J 2 bases short, with 12 bases between. Here the CDR3 reads CASSTGTATDTQYF. CDR3 bases: TGTGCCAGCTCCACGGGAACAGCCACAGATACGCAGTATTTT.

The rearrangement joins TRBV4-3 to TRBJ1-6, with TRBD1 as a possible D gene (5 bases). Germline loops: CDR1 LGHNA, CDR2 YSLEER. Between the trimmed V and J ends, which lost 0 bases and 17 bases, there was a span of 17 bases. The CDR3 has 14 residues. Written as DNA, the CDR3 is TGCGCCAGCAGCCAAGACCTCGAAGGGGATGCAGTCCACTTT. As protein: CASSQDLEGDAVHF.

This chain joins TRBV7-3 and TRBJ2-1, with 8 bases lining up with TRBD2. With 4 bases clipped from V and 9 bases from J, the junction kept 2 bases outside the gene matches. Germline V gene data show CDR1 as SGHTA and CDR2 as FQGTGA. The CDR3 has 12 amino acids. CDR3 sequence reads: CASSSRGGEQFF. The CDR3, as DNA: TGTGCCAGCAGCTCCCGGGGGGGTGAGCAGTTCTTC.

The rearrangement links TRBV27 to TRBJ2-6; D unclear. V lost 3 bases and J lost 0, with 6 bases in between. The CDR3 is 15 residues long. Germline V CDR1 and CDR2: MNHEY, SMNVEV (reference sequence). In nucleotides, the CDR3 is TGTGCCAGCAGTTTTTGGAGCTCTGGGGCCAACGTCCTGACTTTC. The encoded protein is CASSFWSSGANVLTF.

The chain's CDR3 is CASSRAGVRSYNEQFF. The CDR3, as DNA: TGTGCCAGCAGTCGTGCAGGGGTTAGGTCCTACAATGAGCAGTTCTTC. The rearrangement joins TRBV27 to TRBJ2-1, with D possibly being TRBD1 (6 bases). The CDR3 runs 16 residues. The V and J ends lost 5 bases and 1 base respectively, with 15 bases between them. The germline V gene has CDR1 MNHEY and CDR2 SMNVEV (reference sequence).

On this clone itself: One end of the junction does not line up with germline, which may come from a read error. The rearrangement joins TRBV15 to TRBJ2-7; no reliable D call. Germline V lookup: CDR1 LNHNV, CDR2 YYDKDF (reference sequence). The CDR3 loop spans 15 amino acids. The CDR3 is CATGRDPNGFGEQYF. In nucleotides, the CDR3 is TGTGCCACCGGCAGAGATCCGAACGGGTTCGGCGAGCAGTACTTC. The full variable domain, its missing parts supplied by reference TRBV15 and TRBJ2-7, is DAMVIQNPRYQVTQFGKPVTLSCSQTLNHNVMYWYQQKSSQAPKLLFHYYDKDFNNEADTPDNFQSRRPNTSFCFLDIRSPGLGDTAMYLCATGRDPNGFGEQYFGPGTRLTVT.

CDR3 in amino acids: CASTDSRRGSSDTQYF. CDR3 nucleotide sequence: TGTGCCAGCACCGATTCCCGGCGGGGGAGCTCAGATACGCAGTATTTT. V is TRBV13 and J is TRBJ2-3, with 7 bases aligning to TRBD2. V lost 7 bases to trimming and J lost 4 bases; unmatched junction nucleotides: 14. The CDR3 spans 16 residues. Germline loops: CDR1 PRHDT, CDR2 FYEKMQ (reference sequence).